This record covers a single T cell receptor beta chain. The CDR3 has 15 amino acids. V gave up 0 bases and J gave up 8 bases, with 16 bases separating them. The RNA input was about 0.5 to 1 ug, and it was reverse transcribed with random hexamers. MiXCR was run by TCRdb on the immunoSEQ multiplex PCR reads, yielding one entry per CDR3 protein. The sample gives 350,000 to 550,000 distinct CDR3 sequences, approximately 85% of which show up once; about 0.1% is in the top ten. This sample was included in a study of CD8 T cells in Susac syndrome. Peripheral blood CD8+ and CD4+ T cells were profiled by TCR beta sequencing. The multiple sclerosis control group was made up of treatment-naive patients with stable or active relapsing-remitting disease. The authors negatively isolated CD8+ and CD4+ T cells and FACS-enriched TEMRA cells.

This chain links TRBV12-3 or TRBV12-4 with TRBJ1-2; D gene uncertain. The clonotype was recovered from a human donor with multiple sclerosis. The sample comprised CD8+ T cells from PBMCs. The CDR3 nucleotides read TGTGCCAGCAGTTTAGCGCCTCAACAGAGACCAGGCTACACCTTC. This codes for CASSLAPQQRPGYTF.